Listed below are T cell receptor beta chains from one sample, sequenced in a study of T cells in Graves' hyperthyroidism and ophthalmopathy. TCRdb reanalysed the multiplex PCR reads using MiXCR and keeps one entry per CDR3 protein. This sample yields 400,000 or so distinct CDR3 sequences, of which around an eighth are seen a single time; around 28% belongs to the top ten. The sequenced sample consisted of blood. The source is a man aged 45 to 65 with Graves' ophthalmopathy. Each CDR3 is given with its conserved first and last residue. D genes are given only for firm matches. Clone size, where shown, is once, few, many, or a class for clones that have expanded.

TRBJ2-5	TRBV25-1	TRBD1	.	TGTGCCAGCAGTCGGACAGGAACCCAAGAGACCCAGTACTTC	CASSRTGTQETQYF
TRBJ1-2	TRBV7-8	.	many	TGTGCCAGCAGCGGAGGGACGGCTAACTATGGCTACACCTTC	CASSGGTANYGYTF
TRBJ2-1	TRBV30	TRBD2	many	TGTGCCTGGAGCGCACTAGCGGGAGGTATAAATGAGCAGTTCTTC	CAWSALAGGINEQFF
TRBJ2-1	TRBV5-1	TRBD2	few	TGCGCCAGCAGCTTGGAGGCGGGAGAGGTGTGGGAGCAGTTCTTC	CASSLEAGEVWEQFF
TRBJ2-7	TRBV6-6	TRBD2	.	TGTGCCAGCAGTTACTCGGCTAGCGGGAGGGAAATCTACGAGCAGTACTTC	CASSYSASGREIYEQYF
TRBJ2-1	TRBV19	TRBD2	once	TGTGCCAGTAGTATAGGGGGAGCGGGAGAGACGAAATGGTTCTTC	CASSIGGAGETKWFF
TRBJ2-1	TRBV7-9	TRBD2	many	TGTGCCAGCAGCCCGCGGGAGGGGTACAATGAGCAGTTCTTC	CASSPREGYNEQFF
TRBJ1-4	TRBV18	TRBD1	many	TGTGCCAGCTCACGGGGACAGGGGGATATGGAAAAACTGTTTTTT	CASSRGQGDMEKLFF
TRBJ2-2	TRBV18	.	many	TGTGCCAGCTCCGGAGTAAGGACCGGGGAGCTGTTTTTT	CASSGVRTGELFF
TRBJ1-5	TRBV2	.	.	TGTGCCAGCAGTGAATGGCTTAGCAATCAGCCCCAGCATTTT	CASSEWLSNQPQHF
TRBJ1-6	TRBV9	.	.	TGTGCCAGCAGCGTAGAGGGTTCACCCCTCCACTTT	CASSVEGSPLHF